Presented here are 4 T cell receptor beta chains from one specimen sequenced in a study of CD8+CD57+ T cells in acquired aplastic anemia. Before being chosen for sequencing, patients had shown CD8+CD57+ cell expansion by flow cytometry. According to the study, genomic DNA was the template for TCR beta VDJ and CDR3 profiling. TCRdb reprocessed the reads with MiXCR, giving one entry per CDR3 protein. This sample has 200,000 to 300,000 distinct CDR3 sequences, with around half found just once. The sequenced material came from sorted CD4+, CD8+, or CD8+CD57+ T cells (not recorded which) from PBMCs. These TCRs come from a human donor with aplastic anemia.

The V and J genes are TRBV6-1 and TRBJ1-2, with 9 bases that match TRBD1. This CDR3 comprises 16 residues. After removal of 0 bases from V and 2 bases from J, the junction contained 4 bases not matched to a gene. From germline, CDR1 is MNHNS and CDR2 SASEGT. CDR3 sequence: CASSEALDRGNYGYTF. CDR3 DNA: TGTGCCAGCAGTGAAGCGCTAGACAGGGGGAACTATGGCTACACCTTC.

This clonotype was seen a few times. The rearrangement joins TRBV5-4 to TRBJ2-7; D not certain. V was shortened by 3 bases and J by 7 bases, with 23 bases between the two germline ends. Germline V gene data show CDR1 as SGHNT and CDR2 as YYREEE (reference sequence). The CDR3 is made up of 16 amino acids. This chain's CDR3 is CASSSLSESSIGEQYF. The CDR3 region has the DNA TGTGCCAGCAGCTCCCTATCCGAGAGTAGTATCGGAGAGCAGTACTTC.

This clonotype was seen at least ten times. The chain combines TRBV25-1 with TRBJ2-3; D is possibly TRBD1 (7 bases). V lost 3 bases, J lost 5 bases, and 15 bases lay in between. Per the germline V gene, CDR1 is MGHDK and CDR2 is SYGVNS. This CDR3 has 15 residues. The CDR3, as DNA: TGTGCCAGCAGTGATGGAGGGGGGACAGTAGATACGCAGTATTTT. Protein: CASSDGGGTVDTQYF.

In its sample, this clonotype was seen a few times. This chain links TRBV5-1 with TRBJ1-4; no reliable D call. This CDR3 comprises 12 residues. Germline V gene data show CDR1 as SGHRS and CDR2 as YFSETQ. The V end was cut by 9 bases, the J end by 0 bases, with 6 bases between. The CDR3 here is CAIHATNEKLFF. The CDR3 DNA reads as TGCGCCATCCATGCAACTAATGAAAAACTGTTTTTT.